These 23 T cell receptor beta chains share one sample of origin, sequenced in a study of control samples from healthy donors and cancer patients. Measured with immunoSEQ multiplex PCR; TCRdb has only the in-frame clones, and not every one. This repertoire shows 160,000 or so clones, just under 95% found once; its top ten account for about 9.3%. The sequenced sample was blood. The receptors shown here come from a woman in her thirties or forties in good health.

The V call is TRBV6-2 or TRBV6-3, the J call TRBJ1-2, with 7 positions matching TRBD1. V trimming: 2 bases; J trimming: 7 bases; junction bases outside the gene matches: 7. The CDR3 extends over 14 amino acids. The germline V gene encodes CDR1 MNHEY and CDR2 SVGEGT. This CDR3 is CASSYPGQVFGYTF. Written as DNA, the CDR3 is TGTGCCAGCAGTTACCCCGGACAGGTTTTTGGCTACACCTTC.

The genes are TRBV9 and TRBJ2-3; the D gene is possibly TRBD2 (6 bases). Between the trimmed V and J ends, which lost 0 bases and 0 bases, there was a span of 8 bases. Germline V gene data show CDR1 as SGDLS and CDR2 as YYNGEE. The CDR3 has 15 amino acids. The chain's CDR3 is CASSVGGVSTDTQYF. In DNA, the CDR3 is TGTGCCAGCAGCGTAGGGGGGGTCAGCACAGATACGCAGTATTTT.

The CDR3 spells CASSFWEGSYEQYF. In nucleotides, the CDR3 is TGCGCCAGCAGCTTCTGGGAGGGCTCCTACGAGCAGTACTTC. The chain carries TRBV5-1 and TRBJ2-7, with 7 bases aligning to TRBD2. Germline V gene data show CDR1 as SGHRS and CDR2 as YFSETQ. The CDR3 covers 14 residues. V dropped 2 bases and J dropped 0; count of bases not matched to a gene: 2.

A remark on this clone: This sample includes further DNA sequences coding for the same CDR3. This chain uses TRBV27 with TRBJ2-5; 7 bases fit TRBD1. The trim removed 6 bases at V and 5 bases at J, leaving 12 bases unmatched. This CDR3 spans 15 amino acids. Germline values: CDR1 MNHEY, CDR2 SMNVEV (reference sequence). The CDR3 reads CASRTNRGDGETQYF. As DNA, the CDR3 is TGTGCCAGCAGAACAAACAGGGGAGATGGGGAGACCCAGTACTTC.

The V gene is TRBV25-1, the J gene TRBJ2-1; the D gene is possibly TRBD2 (6 bases). Germline V gives CDR1 MGHDK, CDR2 SYGVNS. There are 16 residues in the CDR3. Trimming stripped 4 bases from V and 0 bases from J, with 13 bases between. CDR3 sequence reads: CASSAPRGSSYNEQFF. The CDR3 coding sequence is TGTGCCAGCAGTGCTCCCCGGGGGAGCTCCTACAATGAGCAGTTCTTC.

The chain couples TRBV7-8 to TRBJ1-6, with D maybe TRBD1 (6 bases). Between the trimmed V and J ends, which lost 4 bases and 6 bases, there was a span of 10 bases. The germline V gene has CDR1 SGHVS and CDR2 FQNEAQ. The CDR3 has 14 residues. CDR3 coding DNA: TGTGCCAGCAGCTCACAGGGAGGTAATTCACCCCTCCACTTT. This translates into CASSSQGGNSPLHF.

This clone was seen once. The chain uses TRBV7-9 and TRBJ1-2; 11 bases agree with TRBD1. The germline V gene has CDR1 SEHNR and CDR2 FQNEAQ (reference sequence). The J segment lost 5 bases and the V segment lost 5 bases, leaving 16 bases of the junction unmatched. The CDR3 runs 18 residues. CDR3 coding DNA: TGTGCCAGCAGCGGAGGACAGGGGGCCCGTTCTGAGAGATATGGCTACACCTTC. Amino acid sequence: CASSGGQGARSERYGYTF. The whole variable domain, remainder taken from reference TRBV7-9 and TRBJ1-2, is DTGVSQNPRHKITKRGQNVTFRCDPISEHNRLYWYRQTLGQGPEFLTYFQNEAQLEKSRLLSDRFSAERPKGSFSTLEIQRTEQGDSAMYLCASSGGQGARSERYGYTFGSGTRLTVV.

This clone was recorded a few times. The chain recombines TRBV6-2 or TRBV6-3 with TRBJ2-5; D gene uncertain. Germline values: CDR1 MNHEY, CDR2 SVGEGT. This CDR3 is built from 12 residues. The ends were cut back, 1 base at V and 7 bases at J, with 7 bases in the middle. CDR3 nucleotides: TGTGCCAGCAGTTACTATCTGGGGACCCAGTACTTC. This codes for CASSYYLGTQYF.

V gene TRBV7-8 combines with J gene TRBJ1-6; D gene uncertain. The CDR3 sequence is 13 residues long. CDR1 is SGHVS, CDR2 FQNEAQ, per germline. Deletions cut 5 bases from V and 8 bases from J, with 10 bases between. DNA for the CDR3: TGTGCCAGCAGCACAGTTGGGCATTCACCCCTCCACTTT. Amino acid sequence: CASSTVGHSPLHF.

This sequence joins TRBV27 and TRBJ1-1; TRBD1 might be the D (5 bases). Trimming took 4 bases from V and 6 from J, leaving 6 bases between them. Per the germline V gene, CDR1 is MNHEY and CDR2 is SMNVEV (reference sequence). The CDR3 loop spans 11 amino acids. CDR3 in amino acids: CASSWGAEAFF. The CDR3 coding sequence is TGTGCCAGCAGTTGGGGGGCTGAAGCTTTCTTT.

The J gene is TRBJ2-3, the V gene TRBV11-3; weak D call: TRBD2 (6 bases). The CDR3 runs 15 residues. Germline-derived CDR1 and CDR2 are SGHNT and YENEEA. Trimming left V 0 bases short and J 2 bases short, with 9 bases between. The CDR3 nucleotides read TGTGCCAGCAGCTTAGACGGCGGGATCACAGATACGCAGTATTTT. Its protein is CASSLDGGITDTQYF.

This clone was seen once. The rearrangement uses TRBV9 and TRBJ1-2; D ambiguous. The CDR3 totals 15 residues. Trimming shortened V by 0 bases and J by 3 bases, and 12 bases separated the two germline ends. Germline V gene sequence: CDR1 SGDLS, CDR2 YYNGEE. The CDR3 DNA reads TGTGCCAGCAGCGTAGCCCCTCGGTCAGACTATGGCTACACCTTC. Translated: CASSVAPRSDYGYTF.

This chain joins TRBV29-1 and TRBJ1-5; the match to TRBD1 covers 8 bases. There are 13 residues in the CDR3. Germline assignment: CDR1 SQVTM and CDR2 ANQGSEA. V gave up 4 bases and J gave up 4 bases; unmatched junction bases: 3. The CDR3 here is CSVVRGPNQPQHF. CDR3 nucleotide sequence: TGCAGCGTTGTCAGGGGGCCTAATCAGCCCCAGCATTTT.

The gene calls are TRBV10-3 and TRBJ2-5; unclear D gene. The CDR3 totals 15 residues. Trimming stripped 0 bases from V and 1 base from J, with 9 bases between. Germline-derived CDR1 and CDR2 are ENHRY and SYGVKD. The CDR3 DNA reads TGTGCCATCAGTGAGTCGAGTCTCTTCCAAGAGACCCAGTACTTC. This translates into CAISESSLFQETQYF.

The chain carries TRBV5-6 and TRBJ1-6; 9 bases align to TRBD1. This CDR3 is built from 17 residues. Germline-derived CDR1 and CDR2 are SGHDT and YYEEEE. Trimming removed 4 bases from V and 0 bases from J; junction bases left unmatched: 5. In nucleotides, the CDR3 is TGTGCCAGCAGCGGGGGGACAGGGAGCTCCTATAATTCACCCCTCCACTTT. The encoded protein is CASSGGTGSSYNSPLHF.

This chain joins TRBV27 and TRBJ2-7; TRBD2 matches at 16 bases. Germline CDR1 and CDR2: MNHEY and SMNVEV (reference sequence). V was pared by 5 bases and J by 3 bases, with 7 bases of the junction left unmatched. The CDR3 runs 17 residues. CDR3 DNA: TGTGCCAGCAGTCCGGGACTAGCGGGAGGGCCGGGCTACGAGCAGTACTTC. Residues: CASSPGLAGGPGYEQYF.

This chain links TRBV3-1 (or the pseudogene TRBV3-2) with TRBJ2-3; TRBD2 matches 8 bases. The V gene's germline CDR1 is LGHDT and CDR2 YNNKEL (reference sequence). This CDR3 spans 15 amino acids. V shed 4 bases and J 3 bases; nucleotides not matched to a gene: 6. CDR3 in amino acids: CASSRSGIRTDTQYF. The DNA for the CDR3 is TGTGCCAGCAGCCGTAGCGGGATTCGTACAGATACGCAGTATTTT.

V usage is TRBV11-2 and J usage is TRBJ1-4; D gene unclear. This CDR3 spans 14 amino acids. Trimming cost V 1 base and J 8 bases, with 11 bases left between them. Per the germline V gene, CDR1 is SGHAT and CDR2 is FQNNGV. The CDR3: CASSLGPGKEKLFF. The CDR3 nucleotides are TGTGCCAGCAGCTTAGGTCCCGGGAAAGAAAAACTGTTTTTT.

The chain carries TRBV6-5 and TRBJ1-2; D not resolved. This CDR3 region has 15 residues. Trimming removed 3 bases from V and 8 bases from J, with 19 bases in between. Germline V CDR1 and CDR2: MNHEY, SVGAGI. The DNA for the CDR3 is TGTGCCAGCAGTTATTCAAAGACTATAAACGAAGGCTACACCTTC. This translates into CASSYSKTINEGYTF.

The rearrangement links TRBV5-4 to TRBJ1-2; D possibly corresponds to TRBD1 (6 bases). V lost 4 bases and J 8 bases, leaving 18 bases between the germline ends. The length of the CDR3 is 14 residues. Germline CDR1 SGHNT, CDR2 YYREEE (reference sequence). The CDR3 reads CASSAGGPSLGYTF. Written as DNA, the CDR3 is TGTGCCAGCAGCGCGGGGGGGCCGTCCTTGGGCTACACCTTC.

The chain employs TRBV9 and TRBJ2-3, with D possibly TRBD1 on 5 matching bases. V was shortened by 0 bases and J by 0 bases, with 14 bases between the two germline ends. Germline CDR1 is SGDLS and CDR2 is YYNGEE. This CDR3 comprises 17 residues. CDR3 DNA sequence: TGTGCCAGCAGCGTAGGCCAGGGAACGACTAGCACAGATACGCAGTATTTT. Translated, it gives CASSVGQGTTSTDTQYF.

The chain joins TRBV6-2 or TRBV6-3 to TRBJ1-2; D gene ambiguous. The CDR3 has 14 amino acids. Germline assignment: CDR1 MNHEY and CDR2 SVGEGT. V was cut by 0 bases and J by 7 bases, with 12 bases left in between. The CDR3 DNA follows: TGTGCCAGCAGTTACTCGAATCAGCCTTCTGGCTACACCTTC. Its protein is CASSYSNQPSGYTF.

The chain is built from TRBV27 and TRBJ1-6; D is possibly TRBD1 (6 bases). The CDR3 runs to 15 residues. From germline, CDR1 is MNHEY and CDR2 SMNVEV (reference sequence). V was pared by 5 bases and J by 7 bases, with 15 bases between. The CDR3 nucleotides read TGTGCCAGCAGTCCGGGGGGGGCGGGGAATTCACCCCTCCACTTT. This translates into CASSPGGAGNSPLHF.